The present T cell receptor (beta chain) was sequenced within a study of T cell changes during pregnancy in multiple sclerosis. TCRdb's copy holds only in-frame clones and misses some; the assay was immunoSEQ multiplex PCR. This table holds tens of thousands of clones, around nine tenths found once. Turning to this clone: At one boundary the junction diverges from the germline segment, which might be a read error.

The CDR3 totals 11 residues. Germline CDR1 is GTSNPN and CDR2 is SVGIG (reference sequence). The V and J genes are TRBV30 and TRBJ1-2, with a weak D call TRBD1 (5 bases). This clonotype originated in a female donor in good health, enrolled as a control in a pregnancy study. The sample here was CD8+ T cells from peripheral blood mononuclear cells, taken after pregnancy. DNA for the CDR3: TGTGCCTGGAGTGAAGTCCCAGGGCGCAACTTC. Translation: CAWSEVPGRNF.